These T cell receptor beta chains were read from a single sample in a study of circulating CD8 cells and anti-PD-1 response in melanoma. TCRdb reanalysed the reads using MiXCR and keeps one entry per CDR3 protein. The data hold about 620 distinct CDR3 sequences, with roughly 7.5% observed a single time. Sequenced here: CD8+ T cells from PBMCs, sampled at baseline or after one month of anti-PD-1 therapy (not recorded which). Source of these receptors: a human donor with melanoma. Both conserved end residues are part of each CDR3. D genes are given only for firm matches. The size of a clone is reported for some rows only, either as once, few or many, or as a class for expanded clones.

size	V	D	J	DNA	CDR3
large	TRBV29-1	NA	TRBJ2-3	TGCAGCTTCCGACCGTCAGATACGCAGTATTTT	CSFRPSDTQYF
large	TRBV20-1	TRBD1	TRBJ2-7	TGCAGTGCAAGGGGGGTCCGAGGGACAGGGTTCAACGAGCAGTACTTC	CSARGVRGTGFNEQYF
large	TRBV24-1	TRBD1	TRBJ1-5	TGTGCCACCAGTGGTAAGCAGGGGGAAAGTCAGCCCCAGCATTTT	CATSGKQGESQPQHF
NA	TRBV4-3	NA	TRBJ2-6	TGCGCCAGCAGCCCGTCTACAGGGTCTATCTCTGGGGCCAACGTCCTGACTTTC	CASSPSTGSISGANVLTF
large	TRBV18	TRBD2	TRBJ2-1	TGTGCCAGCTCCCAGGAAGCGGGGGGCGGTACACCGAGCTCCTACAATGAGCAGTTCTTC	CASSQEAGGGTPSSYNEQFF
large	TRBV19	NA	TRBJ2-1	TGTGCCAGTAGTATAGTGCAGAACAATGAGCAGTTCTTC	CASSIVQNNEQFF
medium-sized	TRBV27	TRBD1	TRBJ1-1	TGTGCCAGCAGTTCACAGGGGGCGTTTGCGAACACTGAAGCTTTCTTT	CASSSQGAFANTEAFF
medium-sized	TRBV20-1	TRBD2	TRBJ2-3	TGCAGTGCTAGAGATATTAGCGGGGTCACAGATACGCAGTATTTT	CSARDISGVTDTQYF
medium-sized	TRBV7-3	TRBD1	TRBJ2-5	TGTGCCAGCAGCTTAGGGACAGGGTGGCAAGAGACCCAGTACTTC	CASSLGTGWQETQYF
large	TRBV4-3	NA	TRBJ2-7	TGCGCCAGCAGCCAAGATGGGGGATACTCCTACGAGCAGTACTTC	CASSQDGGYSYEQYF
NA	TRBV19	NA	TRBJ2-1	TGTGGGTCTCGGTCCCCCCTCTACAATGAGCAGCTCTTC	CGSRSPLYNEQLF
medium-sized	TRBV2	TRBD2	TRBJ2-5	TGTGCCAGCAGTGATTCGCCTAGCGGGGGTGAGACCCAGTACTTC	CASSDSPSGGETQYF
large	TRBV2	NA	TRBJ1-1	TGTGCCAGCAGTGTGATAGGGAACACTGAAGCTTTCTTT	CASSVIGNTEAFF
few	TRBV19	NA	TRBJ2-1	TGTGCCAGTAGTGACGGGACGATGGATGAGCAGTTCTTC	CASSDGTMDEQFF
NA	TRBV18	NA	TRBJ2-7	TGTGCCAGCTCACCACTTCCCAGGGCGGGGTACGAGCAGTACTTC	CASSPLPRAGYEQYF
large	TRBV27	TRBD2	TRBJ2-1	TGTGCCAGCGCCCTCGGGGGGGACAATGAGCAGTTCTTC	CASALGGDNEQFF
large	TRBV19	NA	TRBJ1-1	TGTGCCAGTAGTATAGCAACCGGGACTAACACTGAAGCTTTCTTT	CASSIATGTNTEAFF
NA	TRBV7-3	NA	TRBJ2-1	TGTGCCAGCAGCTTAGAACTAGGCAATGAGCAGTTCTTC	CASSLELGNEQFF
large	TRBV4-1	TRBD1	TRBJ1-5	TGCGCCAGCAGCCCCACAGGGGTTTCCAATCAGCCCCAGCATTTT	CASSPTGVSNQPQHF
large	TRBV5-4	NA	TRBJ2-7	TGTGCCAGCAGCTTTAGAGGGATCTACGAGCAGTACTTC	CASSFRGIYEQYF
medium-sized	TRBV7-9	NA	TRBJ2-7	TGTGCCAGCAGCCTGACCCTGCCGGGCTACGAGCAGTACTTC	CASSLTLPGYEQYF